Given below is one T cell receptor (beta chain) in context. As yet, its antigen is unknown. The protocol was immunoSEQ multiplex PCR, while the TCRdb copy is restricted to in-frame clones and leaves out a portion. The repertoire includes about 34,000 clones, just over 90% of them detected once, and 2% to 2.5% sits in the top ten. The data originate from a study of T cells in tuberculosis. Study-level background: In South Africa, adults with active tuberculosis were compared with IGRA-negative and latently infected IGRA-positive adolescents.

Points from the study as a whole: Active tuberculosis TCR-alpha repertoires lay closer to GMM-specific TCRs than IGRA-negative controls, suggesting clonal expansion. Shorter CDR3-alpha in active tuberculosis partly drove smaller distances. Cases with active tuberculosis were adults, while controls were adolescents.

The source material was PBMCs. The sequence was obtained from a donor aged 10-29 years with latent tuberculosis or without tuberculosis infection.

The CDR3 region has the DNA TGTGCCACCAGCAGAGGTCAAACAGGGGGTTTTCGAGAGCAGTTCTTC. Translation gives CATSRGQTGGFREQFF. The rearrangement links TRBV15 to TRBJ2-1, with TRBD1 identical over 8 bases. Losses at the gene ends were 1 base for V and 10 bases for J; bases not matched to a gene: 12. This CDR3 spans 16 amino acids. Per the germline V gene, CDR1 is LNHNV and CDR2 is YYDKDF (reference sequence).